This TCR beta chain was captured in a study of shared clonotypes between healthy human individuals. On the study more broadly: Per donor, three plates held CD4 naive cells, three held CD4 memory, two held CD8 naive and one held CD8 memory.

Splitting of CD4+ cells produced CD45RA+ naive and CD45RA-negative memory subsets. Germline CDR1 SQVTM, CDR2 ANQGSEA. The V end was cut by 0 bases, the J end by 14 bases, with 14 bases between. This CDR3 region has 12 residues. Deep-level settings were used for running the assay. Investigators spread the genomic DNA of each subset evenly over several immunoSEQ plates. Method: immunoSEQ multiplex PCR; TCRdb's copy keeps in-frame clones and lacks some. The data show about 1.4 million clones, roughly 96% seen once. The clonotype comes from a young man in good health. Sequencing was carried out using naive CD4+ T cells sorted from blood. Subset indicated: CD45RA+ positively selected. This chain uses TRBV29-1 with TRBJ2-1; either TRBD1 or TRBD2 may supply D (6 bases each). CDR3 sequence reads: CSVEDLAGQEFF. In DNA, the CDR3 is TGCAGCGTTGAAGACTTGGCGGGACAAGAGTTCTTC.